This T cell receptor (beta chain) was sequenced during a study of T cells in Graves' hyperthyroidism and ophthalmopathy. Blood was sampled at initial diagnosis of hyperthyroidism, prior to onset of any ophthalmopathy symptoms. The CDR3 runs 15 residues. Trimming left V 4 bases short and J 14 bases short, with 27 bases between. Germline values: CDR1 SGHKS, CDR2 YYEKEE (reference sequence). Template material for amplifying TCR beta CDR3 regions consisted of RNA transcripts. An initial round of RT-PCR targeting the TCR CDR3 relied on the HTBI primer set. MiXCR, applied by TCRdb to the multiplex PCR reads, yields one record per CDR3 protein. The profile shows about 160,000 distinct CDR3 sequences, just under 9.5% of them singletons.

V usage is TRBV5-5 and J usage is TRBJ1-1; D gene unclear. Sequences were obtained from blood. The clonotype was recovered from a woman younger than 35 with Graves' hyperthyroidism that later progressed to Graves' ophthalmopathy. The CDR3: CASSPVIGILEGSFF. The DNA for the CDR3 is TGTGCCAGCAGCCCGGTTATAGGGATTTTGGAGGGTAGCTTCTTT.